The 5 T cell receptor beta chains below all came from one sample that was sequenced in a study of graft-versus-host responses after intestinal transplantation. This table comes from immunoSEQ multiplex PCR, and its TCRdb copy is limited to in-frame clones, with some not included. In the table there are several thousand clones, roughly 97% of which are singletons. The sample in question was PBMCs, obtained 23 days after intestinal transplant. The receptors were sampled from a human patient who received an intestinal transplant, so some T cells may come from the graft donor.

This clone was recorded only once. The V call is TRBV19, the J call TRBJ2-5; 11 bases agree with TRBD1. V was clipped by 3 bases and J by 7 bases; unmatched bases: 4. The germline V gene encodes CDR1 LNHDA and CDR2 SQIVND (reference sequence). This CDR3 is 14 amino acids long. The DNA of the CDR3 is TGTGCCAGTAGTATGGGACAGGGGGAGGCGACCCAGTACTTC. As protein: CASSMGQGEATQYF.

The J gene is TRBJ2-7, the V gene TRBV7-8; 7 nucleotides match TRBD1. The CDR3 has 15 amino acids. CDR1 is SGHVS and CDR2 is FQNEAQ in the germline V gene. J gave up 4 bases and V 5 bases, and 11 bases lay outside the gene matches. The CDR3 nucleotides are TGTGCCAGCAGCCCTCAGACAGGGAGTAATTACGAGCAGTACTTC. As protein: CASSPQTGSNYEQYF. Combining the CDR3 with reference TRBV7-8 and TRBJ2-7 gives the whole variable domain GAGVSQSPRYKVAKRGQDVALRCDPISGHVSLFWYQQALGQGPEFLTYFQNEAQLDKSGLPSDRFFAERPEGSVSTLKIQRTQQEDSAVYLCASSPQTGSNYEQYFGPGTRLTVT.

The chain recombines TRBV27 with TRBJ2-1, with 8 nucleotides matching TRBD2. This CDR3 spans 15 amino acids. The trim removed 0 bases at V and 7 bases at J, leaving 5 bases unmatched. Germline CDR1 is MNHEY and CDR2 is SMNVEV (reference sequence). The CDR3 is CASSLSSGRGNEQFF. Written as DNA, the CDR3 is TGTGCCAGCAGTTTATCGAGCGGGAGAGGGAATGAGCAGTTCTTC.

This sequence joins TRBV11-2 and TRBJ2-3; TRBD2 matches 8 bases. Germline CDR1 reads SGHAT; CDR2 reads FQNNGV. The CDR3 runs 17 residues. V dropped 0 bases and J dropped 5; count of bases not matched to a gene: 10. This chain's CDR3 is CASSLDAPTSVQDTQYF. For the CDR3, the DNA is TGTGCCAGCAGCTTAGATGCGCCGACTAGCGTGCAAGATACGCAGTATTTT. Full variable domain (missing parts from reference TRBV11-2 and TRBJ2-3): EAGVAQSPRYKIIEKRQSVAFWCNPISGHATLYWYQQILGQGPKLLIQFQNNGVVDDSQLPKDRFSAERLKGVDSTLKIQPAKLEDSAVYLCASSLDAPTSVQDTQYFGPGTRLTVL.

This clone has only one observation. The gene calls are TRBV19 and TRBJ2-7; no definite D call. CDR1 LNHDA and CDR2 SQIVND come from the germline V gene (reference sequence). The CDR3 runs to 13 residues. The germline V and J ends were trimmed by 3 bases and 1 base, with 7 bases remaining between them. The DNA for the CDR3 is TGTGCCAGTAGTATCCCGGGTTCCTACGAGCAGTACTTC. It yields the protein CASSIPGSYEQYF.